A selection of T cell receptor beta chains follows, all from one sample in a study of T cells in Graves' hyperthyroidism and ophthalmopathy. One entry per CDR3 protein results from TCRdb running MiXCR on the multiplex PCR reads. The table has around 600,000 distinct CDR3 sequences, approximately 14% seen once; the top ten hold around 13%. The sample taken for sequencing was blood. These receptors originate from a woman aged 45-65 years with Graves' ophthalmopathy. Each CDR3 is given without its conserved first and last residue.

J: TRBJ2-1; V: TRBV7-2; CDR3: ASSFLPGQGSNEQF
J: TRBJ2-4; V: TRBV7-8; CDR3: ASSLEADRRSYIQY
J: TRBJ2-5; V: TRBV7-2; CDR3: ASSFYRGEETQY
J: TRBJ2-1; V: TRBV4-1; CDR3: ASSQPRTRAYNEQF
J: TRBJ2-5; V: TRBV18; CDR3: ASSDQATQY
J: TRBJ2-2; V: TRBV6-1; CDR3: ASSEVGGLNTGELF
J: TRBJ2-7; V: TRBV20-1; CDR3: SAIGSESSYEQY
J: TRBJ2-5; V: TRBV9; CDR3: ASSTSGREETQY
J: TRBJ2-6; V: TRBV7-9; CDR3: ASSQQGTGANVLT
J: TRBJ1-5; V: TRBV6-1; CDR3: ASSAAGTVIQPQH
J: TRBJ2-3; V: TRBV28; CDR3: ASMSGGIDTQY
J: TRBJ2-7; V: TRBV12-5; CDR3: ASGRDYAYEQY
J: TRBJ2-7; V: TRBV7-9; CDR3: ASSLGQGVGEQY
J: TRBJ1-2; V: TRBV2; CDR3: ASGEMTNYGYT
J: TRBJ2-7; V: TRBV7-9; CDR3: ASSLVRDLTYEQY
J: TRBJ2-3; V: TRBV20-1; CDR3: SARELAALDTQY
J: TRBJ2-2; V: TRBV9; CDR3: ASSSHGGGTTGELF
J: TRBJ1-2; V: TRBV6-1; CDR3: ASSPQGGGYT
J: TRBJ2-1; V: TRBV11-2; CDR3: ASSIRTSGMVAEQF
J: TRBJ2-3; V: TRBV5-1; CDR3: ASSPGQGAVDTQY
J: TRBJ2-2; V: TRBV7-9; CDR3: ASSPLGRGLQFTGELF
J: TRBJ2-7; V: TRBV27; CDR3: ASSRGTRHYEQY
J: TRBJ2-7; V: TRBV20-1; CDR3: SARGQISSYEQY
J: TRBJ1-1; V: TRBV7-9; CDR3: ASSPAQGLNTEAF
J: TRBJ2-3; V: TRBV29-1; CDR3: SVEDGGTDTQY
J: TRBJ1-1; V: TRBV6-1; CDR3: ASSDPGTLRAF
J: TRBJ2-1; V: TRBV12-3/TRBV12-4; CDR3: ASSLARLAGYNEQF
J: TRBJ2-5; V: TRBV20-1; CDR3: SARPTTEQETQY
J: TRBJ2-7; V: TRBV4-2; CDR3: ASSQDSGGPYEQY
J: TRBJ2-3; V: TRBV10-3; CDR3: AISRDLGTDTQY
J: TRBJ2-4; V: TRBV27; CDR3: ASSLYTRDIQY
J: TRBJ2-1; V: TRBV2; CDR3: ASSLVSPYNEQF
J: TRBJ1-5; V: TRBV27; CDR3: ASSLSLSNQPQH
J: TRBJ1-1; V: TRBV20-1; CDR3: SARWAGTEAF
J: TRBJ2-7; V: TRBV5-1; CDR3: ASSLGQGQTYEQY
J: TRBJ2-5; V: TRBV5-6; CDR3: ASSEDRGAETQY
J: TRBJ2-1; V: TRBV9; CDR3: ASSARAGNLGNEQF
J: TRBJ2-7; V: TRBV9; CDR3: ASSPPGQGSEQY
J: TRBJ1-4; V: TRBV15; CDR3: ATSGLRTGGHRETNEKLF
J: TRBJ1-3; V: TRBV7-3; CDR3: ASSRTGTPGNTIY
J: TRBJ2-7; V: TRBV5-6; CDR3: ASSALRGVGYEQY
J: TRBJ1-1; V: TRBV7-9; CDR3: ASSSRGLRWNTEAF
J: TRBJ2-1; V: TRBV14; CDR3: ASSQDGGPLEQF
J: TRBJ2-1; V: TRBV29-1; CDR3: SVESGDGYNEQF
J: TRBJ1-5; V: TRBV7-8; CDR3: ASSLARDNQPQH
J: TRBJ1-1; V: TRBV20-1; CDR3: SAREIRNTEAF
J: TRBJ1-1; V: TRBV18; CDR3: ASSHPGGTEAF
J: TRBJ1-2; V: TRBV29-1; CDR3: SVDGTGITRGYT
J: TRBJ2-5; V: TRBV20-1; CDR3: SARGTTGWETQY
J: TRBJ1-1; V: TRBV20-1; CDR3: SASSGLVLPEAF